This T cell receptor (beta chain) was captured by sequencing in a study of T-cell reconstitution after alpha-beta-depleted transplantation in children (dated by TCRdb to the mid-2010s). With regard to the full study: Using TCR repertoire profiling, the study quantitatively followed how T-cell immune reconstitution unfolded in children after TCRalphabeta/CD19-depleted allogeneic hematopoietic cell transplantation. Summary of the overall study and its limitations: In some patients, the high TCRbeta diversity seen at day 60 was put down to recipient T cells and intrathymic progenitors that had survived conditioning. Over subsequent months, a decline in hyperexpanded clone frequencies was noted, and after one year, T-cell counts and TCRbeta diversity were mostly ascribed to newly produced T cells. The apparently early alphabetaT-cell count recovery about two months after transplant was reportedly dependent on only several hundred rapidly expanded clones derived from non-depleted graft cells.

The treatment or condition label, as the study defines it: allogeneic hematopoietic cell transplantation with graft depleted of TCRalphabeta T cells and CD19 B cells. The transplant recipients were children given TCRalphabeta/CD19-depleted allogeneic hematopoietic cell grafts. Library creation used PCR. Sequencing was performed on an Illumina HiSeq 2500. TCR library preparation used molecular barcoding, with unique molecular identifiers applied to normalize quantification of the TCRbeta repertoire. The public reads were run again by TCRdb, first through fastp at Q25 and then through MiXCR, and only productive beta chains were kept. Rows with one shared CDR3 protein collapse into an entry with the most common genes and DNA. Counted in this sample were fewer than 550,000 distinct CDR3 sequences; 10% to 12% of them appeared once. The leading ten clones occupy about 15% of the sample. CDR1 DFQATT and CDR2 SNEGSKA are derived from the germline V gene (reference sequence). CDR3 length: 16 amino acids, cysteine to phenylalanine. Solely the CDR3 DNA is kept, with 48 bases framed from the first base. Compared with germline, V lacks 2 bases and J lacks 6 bases; bases without a gene match: 13.

At least ten counts were recorded for this clonotype. No antigen is known for it. No much larger clone exists at a distance of one base, and base qualities are not known. This material consisted of PBMCs, mostly from graft donor cells, taken 180 days after TCRalphabeta/CD19-depleted stem cell transplant. In this chain, TRBV20-1 is recombined with TRBJ2-1, with 7 middle bases fitting TRBD2. This TCR was recovered from a female patient aged 2-9 years who had a stem cell transplant for aplastic anemia, so the T cells may come from the graft donor. The CDR3 loop reads CSARTVGGPISNEQFF. DNA sequence: TGCAGTGCTAGAACGGTGGGAGGGCCTATAAGCAATGAGCAGTTCTTC.